These 5 T cell receptor beta chains were sequenced from one sample in a study of a mutant IDH1 vaccine in newly diagnosed glioma. No antigen has been assigned to these receptors. Using immunoSEQ multiplex PCR, the repertoire was profiled, and TCRdb retains in-frame clones only, with some absent. The data contain tens of thousands of clones, around 83% of them singletons. Time point specified: week 47, end of study. All doses held 300 ug of mutant IDH1 20-mer peptide, with topical imiquimod. The sequencing here drew on PBMCs, taken from a glioma patient whose treatment included an IDH1 peptide vaccine. The receptors derive from a man aged 25 to 40 with glioma.

A word on this clone: A junction end diverges from the germline sequence, so it may reflect a read error. This specimen includes other DNA sequences encoding the same CDR3. The chain employs TRBV6-5 and TRBJ2-5; D is possibly TRBD2 (6 bases). The CDR3 sequence is 14 residues long. Germline-derived CDR1 and CDR2 are MNHEY and SVGAGI. In nucleotides, the CDR3 is TGTGCCAGCAGTTACTCCTCCGGGGGAGAGACTCAGTACTTC. Translation: CASSYSSGGETQYF.

J is TRBJ1-5 and V is TRBV5-8; 7 bases agree with TRBD1. Germline CDR1 SGHTS, CDR2 YDEGEE. The CDR3 totals 14 residues. Germline trimming cut 2 bases from V and 2 bases from J; bases unmatched to any gene: 1. The CDR3 DNA follows: TGTGCCAGCAGCTTTACAGGGGGCAATCAGCCCCAGCATTTT. This gives the protein CASSFTGGNQPQHF.

This chain's CDR3 is CASSLGTLETYEQYF. CDR3 nucleotides: TGTGCCAGCAGCTTGGGGACTCTTGAAACCTACGAGCAGTACTTC. The V and J genes are TRBV5-4 and TRBJ2-7, with a possible D match to TRBD2 (5 bases). This CDR3 region has 15 residues. CDR1 and CDR2 from the germline V gene are SGHNT and YYREEE (reference sequence). The V gene lost 0 bases and the J gene lost 2 bases, with 12 bases spanning the gap.

This chain uses TRBV11-3 with TRBJ2-2, with D unresolved. V dropped 1 base and J dropped 0 bases, with 9 bases sitting between them. In germline, CDR1 is SGHNT, CDR2 YENEEA. There are 16 residues in the CDR3. The DNA for the CDR3 is TGTGCCAGCAGCTTAGGCAGATACACGAACACCGGGGAGCTGTTTTTT. Encoded protein: CASSLGRYTNTGELFF. Filled out from reference TRBV11-3 and TRBJ2-2, the complete variable domain reads EAGVVQSPRYKIIEKKQPVAFWCNPISGHNTLYWYLQNLGQGPELLIRYENEEAVDDSQLPKDRFSAERLKGVDSTLKIQPAELGDSAVYLCASSLGRYTNTGELFFGEGSRLTVL.

The gene calls are TRBV7-9 and TRBJ2-1; D call uncertain. Germline CDR1 and CDR2: SEHNR and FQNEAQ (reference sequence). The CDR3 is 13 amino acids. Trimming took off 6 bases at V and 15 bases at J, with 21 bases between the two ends. The CDR3 region has the DNA TGTGCCAGCAGGGTCCCGTCGGGCCTGGGGTTGTTCTTC. Protein: CASRVPSGLGLFF. The entire variable domain, with the rest obtained from reference TRBV7-9 and TRBJ2-1, is as follows: DTGVSQNPRHKITKRGQNVTFRCDPISEHNRLYWYRQTLGQGPEFLTYFQNEAQLEKSRLLSDRFSAERPKGSFSTLEIQRTEQGDSAMYLCASRVPSGLGLFFGPGTRLTVL.